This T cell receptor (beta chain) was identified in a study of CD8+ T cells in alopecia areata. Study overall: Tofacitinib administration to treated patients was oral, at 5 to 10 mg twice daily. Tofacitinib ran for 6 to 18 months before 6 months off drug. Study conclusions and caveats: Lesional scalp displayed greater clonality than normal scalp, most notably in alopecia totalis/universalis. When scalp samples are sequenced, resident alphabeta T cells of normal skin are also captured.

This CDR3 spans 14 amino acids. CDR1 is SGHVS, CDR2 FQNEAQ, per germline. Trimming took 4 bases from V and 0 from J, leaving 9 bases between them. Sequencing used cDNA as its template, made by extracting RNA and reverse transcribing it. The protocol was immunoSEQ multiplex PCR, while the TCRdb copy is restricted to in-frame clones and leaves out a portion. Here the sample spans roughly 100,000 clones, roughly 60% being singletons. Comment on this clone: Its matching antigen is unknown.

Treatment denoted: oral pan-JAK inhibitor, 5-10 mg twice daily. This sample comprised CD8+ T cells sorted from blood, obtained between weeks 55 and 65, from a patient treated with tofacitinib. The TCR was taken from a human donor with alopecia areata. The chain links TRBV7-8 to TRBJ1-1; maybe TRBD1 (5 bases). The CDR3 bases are TGTGCCAGCAGCTCCAGGGTGATGAACACTGAAGCTTTCTTT. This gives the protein CASSSRVMNTEAFF.